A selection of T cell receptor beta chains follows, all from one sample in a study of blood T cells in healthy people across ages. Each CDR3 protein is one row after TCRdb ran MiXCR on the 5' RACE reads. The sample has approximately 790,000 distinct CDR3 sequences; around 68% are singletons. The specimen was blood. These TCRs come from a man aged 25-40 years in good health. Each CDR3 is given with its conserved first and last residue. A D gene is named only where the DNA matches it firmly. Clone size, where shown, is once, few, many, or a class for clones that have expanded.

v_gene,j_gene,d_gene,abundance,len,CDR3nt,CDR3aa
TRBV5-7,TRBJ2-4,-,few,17,TGTGCCAGCAGCGAGGACGACCTCGAGGGAGCCAAAAACATTCAGTACTTC,CASSEDDLEGAKNIQYF
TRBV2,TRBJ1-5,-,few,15,TGTGCCAGCAGTGCCCTCGGGCCTCTCAATCAGCCCCAGCATTTT,CASSALGPLNQPQHF
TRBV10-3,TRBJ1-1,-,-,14,TGTGCCATCAGTGGGGCAGACTTGAACACTGAAGCTTTCTTT,CAISGADLNTEAFF
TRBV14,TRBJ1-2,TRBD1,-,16,TGTGCCAGCAGCCAGCAAACCAACAGGGGCTGGTATGGCTACACCTTC,CASSQQTNRGWYGYTF
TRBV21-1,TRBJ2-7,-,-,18,TGTGCCAGCAGCATCATTCCAGGGGCGGCGCTTAGGTCCTACGAGCAGTACTTC,CASSIIPGAALRSYEQYF
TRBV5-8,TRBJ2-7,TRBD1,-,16,TGTGCCAGCAGCTTGGAAATCGTGACAGGGAAGAAAGAGCAGTACTTC,CASSLEIVTGKKEQYF
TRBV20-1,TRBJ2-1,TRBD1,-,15,TGCAGTGCTAGCCCCCGAGGACAGGTTAGGAATGAGCAGTTCTTC,CSASPRGQVRNEQFF
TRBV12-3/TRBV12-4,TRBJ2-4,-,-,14,TGTGCCAGCAGTTTATCCCAAATTAAAAACATTCAGTACTTC,CASSLSQIKNIQYF
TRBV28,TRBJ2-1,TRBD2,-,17,TGTGCCAGCAGTTCCATGAGGACTAGCGGGGGGACCAATGAGCAGTTCTTC,CASSSMRTSGGTNEQFF
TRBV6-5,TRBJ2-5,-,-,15,TGTGCCAGCAGTTACTCGGCAGGAGGGGACGAGACCCAGTACTTC,CASSYSAGGDETQYF
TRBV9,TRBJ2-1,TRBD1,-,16,TGTGCCAGCAGCGTAGGCGGACAGGGGGCAGTAGATGAGCAGTTCTTC,CASSVGGQGAVDEQFF
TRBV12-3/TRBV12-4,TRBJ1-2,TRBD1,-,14,TGTGCCAGCAGTTTTGACGACAGGGACCTCAGCTACACCTTC,CASSFDDRDLSYTF
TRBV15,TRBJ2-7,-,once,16,TGTGCCACCAGCAGTCTTCCGGGACAACTTAACTACGAGCAGTACTTC,CATSSLPGQLNYEQYF
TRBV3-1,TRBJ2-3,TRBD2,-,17,TGTGCCAGCAGCGGACTAGCGGGGGGGCCGGTTGAGGATACGCGGTATTTT,CASSGLAGGPVEDTRYF
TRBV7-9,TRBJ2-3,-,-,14,TGTGCCAGCAGCTCAGCAACGGGGGTGGATACGCAGTATTTT,CASSSATGVDTQYF
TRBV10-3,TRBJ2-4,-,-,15,TGTGCCATCAGTGACCGAGGACTAGCCAAAAACATTCAGTACTTC,CAISDRGLAKNIQYF
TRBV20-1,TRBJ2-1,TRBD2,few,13,TGCAGTGCTAATAGCGGGGTATACAATGAGCAGTTCTTC,CSANSGVYNEQFF
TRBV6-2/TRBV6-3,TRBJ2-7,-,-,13,TGTGCCAGCAGGTTGGACGGGGACTACGAGCAGTACTTC,CASRLDGDYEQYF
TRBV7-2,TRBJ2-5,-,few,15,TGTGCCAGCAGCTTAGTTTCTACGGGAGTCGATGAGCAGTACTTC,CASSLVSTGVDEQYF
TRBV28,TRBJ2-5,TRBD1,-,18,TGTGCCAGCAGTGGGAAATCCTTACAGGGGCCCGTAGAAGAGACCCAGTACTTC,CASSGKSLQGPVEETQYF
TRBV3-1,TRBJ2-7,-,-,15,TGTGCCAGCAGCCAAGTCTCCGGGACTTACAATGAGCAGTACTTC,CASSQVSGTYNEQYF
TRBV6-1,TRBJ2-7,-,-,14,TGTGCCAGCACCAAAACAACAGGTCCCTACGAGCAGTACTTC,CASTKTTGPYEQYF
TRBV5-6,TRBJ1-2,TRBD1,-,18,TGTGCCAGCAGCTACCCCGGGACAGGAGGCAAAGTAGCCTATGGCTACACCTTC,CASSYPGTGGKVAYGYTF
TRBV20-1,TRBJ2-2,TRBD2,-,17,TGCAGTGCTAGAGACCGATCGACTAGCGGAAACACCGGGGAGCTGTTTTTT,CSARDRSTSGNTGELFF
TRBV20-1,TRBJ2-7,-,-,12,TGCAGTGCTGATGTCGACTCCTACGAGCAGTACTTC,CSADVDSYEQYF
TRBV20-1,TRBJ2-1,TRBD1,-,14,TGCAGTGCTAGAGATAGGGACAGGGGTTGGGAGCAGTTCTTC,CSARDRDRGWEQFF
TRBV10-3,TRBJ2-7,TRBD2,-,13,TGTGCCATCAGCCAGCGGGGGTTATACGAGCAGTACTTC,CAISQRGLYEQYF
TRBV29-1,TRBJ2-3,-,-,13,TGCAGCGTTTGGCAAGGAATCACAGATACGCAGTATTTT,CSVWQGITDTQYF
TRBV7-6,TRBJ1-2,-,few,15,TGTGCCAGCAGCTTAGTTCCAGGACCAAACTATGGCTACACCTTC,CASSLVPGPNYGYTF
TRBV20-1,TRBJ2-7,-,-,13,TGCAGTGCTATAGGGGGAGGGAAATACGAGCAGTACTTC,CSAIGGGKYEQYF
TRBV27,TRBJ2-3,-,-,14,TGTGCCAGCAGTTTATCAAGGGCCCGGGATACGCAGTATTTT,CASSLSRARDTQYF
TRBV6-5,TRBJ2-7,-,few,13,TGTGCCAGCAGTTCGAATTGGGACAATGAGCAGTACTTC,CASSSNWDNEQYF
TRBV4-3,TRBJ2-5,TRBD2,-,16,TGCGCCAGCAGCCAGGTTATAGCGGGGTTCTTAGAGACCCAGTACTTC,CASSQVIAGFLETQYF
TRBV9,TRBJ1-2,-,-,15,TGTGCCAGCAGCGCCCACCGGGACACCCGTCAGGGCTACACCTTC,CASSAHRDTRQGYTF
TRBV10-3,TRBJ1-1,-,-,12,TGTGCCATAGGGGACACCCACACTGAAGCTTTCTTT,CAIGDTHTEAFF
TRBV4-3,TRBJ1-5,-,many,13,TGCGCCAGCAGCCAAGCCCGAAATCAGCCCCAGCATTTT,CASSQARNQPQHF
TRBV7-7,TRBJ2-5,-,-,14,TGTGCTAGCAGCTTAGATGGACAGCAAGAGACCCAGTACTTC,CASSLDGQQETQYF
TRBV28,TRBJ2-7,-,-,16,TGTGCCAGCAGTTCAACCGGGGGACCCGATTTCTACGAGCAGTACTTC,CASSSTGGPDFYEQYF
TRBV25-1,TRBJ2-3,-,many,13,TGTGCCAGCAGGTCCGGGGGCGCAGATACGCAGTATTTT,CASRSGGADTQYF
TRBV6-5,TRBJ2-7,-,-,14,TGTGCCAGCAGTGCCAGGGCCCTTGAGGACGAGCAGTACTTC,CASSARALEDEQYF
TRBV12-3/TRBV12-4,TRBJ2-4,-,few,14,TGTGCCAGCACCGTGAAGGGGGGCGTAAACATTCAGTACTTC,CASTVKGGVNIQYF
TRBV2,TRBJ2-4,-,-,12,TGTGCCAGCAAGTACTTTCAAAACATTCAGTACTTC,CASKYFQNIQYF
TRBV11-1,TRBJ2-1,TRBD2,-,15,TGTGCCACGTCCCTTGGCGGGGGCTCCTACAATGAGCAGTTCTTC,CATSLGGGSYNEQFF
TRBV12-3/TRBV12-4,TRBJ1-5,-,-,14,TGTGCCAGCACCTGGCCGGGTAGCAATCAGCCCCAGCATTTT,CASTWPGSNQPQHF
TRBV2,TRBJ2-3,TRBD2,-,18,TGTGCCAGCAGTGAACGGCGGGGGGGCCGATTATTTACAGATACGCAGTATTTT,CASSERRGGRLFTDTQYF
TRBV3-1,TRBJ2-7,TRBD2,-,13,TGTGCCAGCAGCATCGGGACTACCTACGAGCAGTACTTC,CASSIGTTYEQYF
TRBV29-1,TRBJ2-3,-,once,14,TGCAGCTCGACGGGGAGGGGGGGCACAGATACGCAGTATTTT,CSSTGRGGTDTQYF
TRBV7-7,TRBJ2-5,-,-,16,TGTGCCAGCAGCTTAAGTAGCGGAGGCCCCAGGGAGACCCAGTACTTC,CASSLSSGGPRETQYF
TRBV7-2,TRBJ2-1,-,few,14,TGTGCCAGCAGCTTAGCGCGGACCGACAATGAGCAGTTCTTC,CASSLARTDNEQFF